This passage covers 27 T cell receptor beta chains from one sample sequenced in a study of CD8+ T cells in alopecia areata. RNA extraction was followed by reverse transcription into cDNA, which acted as the sequencing template. The protocol was immunoSEQ multiplex PCR, while the TCRdb copy is restricted to in-frame clones and leaves out a portion. The table has some 190,000 clones, approximately 49% seen once. Sample treatment: oral pan-JAK inhibitor, 5-10 mg twice daily. Source: CD8+ T cells sorted from blood, taken around week 52, from a patient treated with tofacitinib. The receptors stem from a human donor with alopecia areata.

This sequence joins TRBV12-5 and TRBJ2-5; D may be TRBD2 (5 bases). V was cut by 7 bases and J by 4 bases, with 13 bases left in between. Germline CDR1 reads LGHNT; CDR2 reads FRNRAP. This CDR3 region has 13 residues. The CDR3 loop is CASVGEEGETQYF. The CDR3 coding sequence is TGTGCTAGTGTTGGGGAAGAGGGAGAGACCCAGTACTTC.

The chain links TRBV5-1 to TRBJ2-5; possible D gene TRBD2, 5 bases. The J call may be incorrect, as the DNA end agrees better with TRBJ2-7. The germline gives CDR1 SGHRS, CDR2 YFSETQ. This CDR3 has 13 amino acids. CDR3 sequence: CASSPPKRDEQYF. The DNA of the CDR3 is TGCGCCAGCAGCCCTCCTAAGAGGGACGAGCAGTACTTC.

There are a few counts of this clone. The chain carries TRBV5-6 and TRBJ2-1; the D gene is possibly TRBD2 (5 bases). CDR1 and CDR2 (germline): SGHDT, YYEEEE. Deletions cut 3 bases from V and 2 bases from J, with 6 bases between. CDR3 length equals 13 residues. The CDR3 DNA sequence: TGTGCCAGCAGCTCCGGGACCTACAATGAGCAGTTCTTC. Protein product: CASSSGTYNEQFF.

This sequence joins TRBV13 and TRBJ1-6; 11 bases agree with TRBD1. The CDR3 is 15 amino acids. Germline V gives CDR1 PRHDT, CDR2 FYEKMQ (reference sequence). Unmatched junction bases numbered 6, after V lost 5 bases and J lost 9 bases. The CDR3 is CASSHGQGAFSPLHF. CDR3 nucleotide sequence: TGTGCCAGCAGCCACGGACAGGGGGCTTTTTCACCCCTCCACTTT.

CDR3 sequence reads: CASRLQGNYEQYF. DNA for the CDR3: TGTGCCAGCAGATTACAGGGGAACTACGAGCAGTACTTC. The rearrangement links TRBV2 to TRBJ2-7; 7 nucleotides match TRBD1. V lost 6 bases to trimming and J lost 3 bases; unmatched junction nucleotides: 5. Germline loops: CDR1 SNHLY, CDR2 FYNNEI. CDR3 length: 13 residues.

The chain combines TRBV29-1 with TRBJ2-7, with 8 nucleotides matching TRBD1. V shed 3 bases and J 4 bases; nucleotides not matched to a gene: 8. The length of the CDR3 is 14 residues. Germline CDR1 reads SQVTM; CDR2 reads ANQGSEA. CDR3 DNA sequence: TGCAGCGTTGACACCGGACAGGGAACATACGAGCAGTACTTC. Translation gives CSVDTGQGTYEQYF.

This clone was detected only a few times. The chain is built from TRBV27 and TRBJ1-2, with a weak D call TRBD1 (5 bases). Trimming left V 6 bases short and J 2 bases short, with 16 bases between. Germline CDR1 reads MNHEY; CDR2 reads SMNVEV (reference sequence). CDR3 length: 15 amino acids. The CDR3 protein is CASRTTVSENYGYTF. DNA of the CDR3: TGTGCCAGCAGGACGACAGTCTCGGAGAACTATGGCTACACCTTC.

This clone appeared a few times. Here the CDR3 DNA reads TGCGCCAGCAGCTCCCGCCCCACTGAAGCTTTCTTT. Translated: CASSSRPTEAFF. This chain connects TRBV5-1 to TRBJ1-1; no clear D gene. This CDR3 comprises 12 residues. Germline V CDR1 and CDR2: SGHRS, YFSETQ. Trimming pared 3 bases from V and 4 bases from J, leaving 7 bases between.

The chain recombines TRBV9 with TRBJ2-1; D is possibly TRBD1 or TRBD2 (5 bases each). This CDR3 is built from 15 residues. The ends were cut back, 3 bases at V and 7 bases at J, with 17 bases in the middle. Germline lookup yields CDR1 SGDLS and CDR2 YYNGEE. CDR3 sequence reads: CASSAGTLTRNEQFF. In DNA, the CDR3 is TGTGCCAGCAGCGCCGGGACCCTGACCAGGAATGAGCAGTTCTTC.

The CDR3 loop is CASSSRWRGPYNEQFF. The CDR3 region has the DNA TGCGCCAGCAGCTCCCGGTGGAGGGGGCCCTACAATGAGCAGTTCTTC. V and J are TRBV5-1 and TRBJ2-1, with D possibly matching TRBD1 (7 bases). The CDR3 spans 16 residues. Germline CDR1 SGHRS, CDR2 YFSETQ. Trimming shortened V by 3 bases and J by 2 bases, and 15 bases separated the two germline ends.

This chain joins TRBV29-1 and TRBJ2-6; D is unclear. CDR3 length: 18 amino acids. The V gene lost 2 bases and the J gene lost 1 base, with 18 bases spanning the gap. Germline V lookup: CDR1 SQVTM, CDR2 ANQGSEA. The CDR3 nucleotides are TGCAGCGTTGAATGGACCGCAGGCCTAAAGTCTGGGGCCAACGTCCTGACTTTC. It translates to CSVEWTAGLKSGANVLTF.

This clone appeared a few times. V and J are TRBV30 and TRBJ1-1; perhaps TRBD1 as D (6 bases). The CDR3 extends over 14 amino acids. Per germline, CDR1 GTSNPN and CDR2 SVGIG (reference sequence). The V and J ends lost 5 bases and 4 bases respectively, with 17 bases between them. The CDR3 is CAWEVGGLGTEAFF. As DNA, the CDR3 is TGTGCCTGGGAGGTAGGGGGACTCGGCACTGAAGCTTTCTTT.

The genes are TRBV4-1 and TRBJ2-7; D unresolved. Trimming shortened V by 1 base and J by 5 bases, and 9 bases separated the two germline ends. Germline V gives CDR1 MGHRA, CDR2 YSYEKL. There are 13 residues in the CDR3. CDR3 amino acids: CASSQASRDEQYF. The CDR3 nucleotides read TGCGCCAGCAGCCAAGCCTCTAGGGACGAGCAGTACTTC.

This chain joins TRBV9 and TRBJ1-2; a possible D gene is TRBD1 (5 bases). Germline assignment: CDR1 SGDLS and CDR2 YYNGEE. V was shortened by 3 bases and J by 11 bases, with 8 bases between the two germline ends. There are 10 residues in the CDR3. The CDR3 loop is CASSGPGYTF. Written as DNA, the CDR3 is TGTGCCAGCAGCGGACCAGGGTACACCTTC.

This chain connects TRBV5-4 to TRBJ2-7; 12 bases are a match to TRBD2. This CDR3 is 15 amino acids long. With 4 bases clipped from V and 3 bases from J, the junction kept 5 bases outside the gene matches. Germline V lookup: CDR1 SGHNT, CDR2 YYREEE (reference sequence). The CDR3, as DNA: TGTGCCAGCAGCAGCAGGACTAGCGGGAACTACGAGCAGTACTTC. Protein product: CASSSRTSGNYEQYF.

A few counts support this clone. The chain is built from TRBV7-3 and TRBJ2-7; TRBD1 matches 11 bases. The CDR3 runs 13 residues. The germline V gene has CDR1 SGHTA and CDR2 FQGTGA. The J segment lost 9 bases and the V segment lost 6 bases, leaving 7 bases of the junction unmatched. In DNA form, the CDR3 reads TGTGCCAGCAGTCGGGGACAGGGGGAATGGCAGTACTTC. The encoded protein is CASSRGQGEWQYF.

This clone appeared a few times. CDR3 protein: CSGRDLHLWLHPAGDGYTF. The CDR3 nucleotides are TGCAGCGGCCGGGACTTACATCTATGGCTACACCCCGCGGGGGATGGCTACACCTTC. The chain joins TRBV29-1 to TRBJ1-2, with D perhaps matching TRBD1 (5 bases). Germline CDR1 and CDR2: SQVTM and ANQGSEA. The CDR3 contains 19 residues. Between the trimmed V and J ends, which lost 7 bases and 6 bases, there was a span of 36 bases.

The rearrangement links TRBV30 to TRBJ2-5; D is ambiguous. CDR3 length equals 13 residues. CDR1 is GTSNPN and CDR2 is SVGIG in the germline V gene (reference sequence). V lost 0 bases and J 5 bases, leaving 10 bases between the germline ends. The CDR3 bases are TGTGCCTGGAGTGTAAAGGCTCTGGAGACCCAGTACTTC. It specifies CAWSVKALETQYF.

A few counts support this clone. The rearrangement uses TRBV6-6 and TRBJ2-7; 9 positions match TRBD2. The CDR3 totals 12 residues. Germline V gene lookup returns CDR1 MNHNY and CDR2 SVGAGI (reference sequence). Trimming at V came to 10 bases and at J to 3 bases, leaving 4 bases not matched to a gene. CDR3 bases: TGTGCCACTCTAGCGGGGAGCTACGAGCAGTACTTC. This encodes CATLAGSYEQYF.

The chain has TRBV10-3 and TRBJ2-7; a possible D gene is TRBD2 (5 bases). Trimming removed 6 bases from V and 0 bases from J, with 18 bases in between. The germline CDR1 and CDR2 sequences are ENHRY and SYGVKD. The CDR3 covers 16 residues. The CDR3 reads CAISLSVGLASYEQYF. CDR3 coding DNA: TGTGCCATCAGCCTGAGTGTAGGGCTAGCCTCCTACGAGCAGTACTTC.

This clone has just a few counts. The J gene is TRBJ2-1, the V gene TRBV29-1, with a possible D match to TRBD2 (6 bases). V was cut by 1 base and J by 3 bases, with 7 bases left in between. The germline V gene has CDR1 SQVTM and CDR2 ANQGSEA. This CDR3 region has 13 residues. The CDR3 sequence is CSVEGGDYNEQFF. In DNA form, the CDR3 reads TGCAGCGTTGAAGGGGGGGACTACAATGAGCAGTTCTTC.

The V gene is TRBV6-8, the J gene TRBJ1-5; D not resolved. The CDR3 loop spans 11 amino acids. The germline gives CDR1 MNHGY, CDR2 SAAAGT. V lost 3 bases and J lost 7, with 4 bases in between. The CDR3 loop is CASSYLQPQHF. The CDR3 DNA sequence: TGTGCCAGCAGTTATCTCCAGCCCCAGCATTTT.

The sample holds a few counts of this clone. V gene TRBV6-6 combines with J gene TRBJ1-1; unclear D gene. CDR1 MNHNY and CDR2 SVGAGI come from the germline V gene (reference sequence). CDR3 size: 14 residues. V was pared by 9 bases and J by 5 bases, with 19 bases between. CDR3: CASQLDPGVTEAFF. The CDR3 nucleotides are TGTGCCAGTCAACTAGACCCCGGGGTGACTGAAGCTTTCTTT.

The chain is built from TRBV30 and TRBJ2-5; tentatively, D is TRBD1 or TRBD2 (5 bases each). The tail of the sequence fits TRBJ2-7 better, so the J call may be wrong. This CDR3 spans 13 amino acids. The germline V gene has CDR1 GTSNPN and CDR2 SVGIG (reference sequence). The CDR3 DNA is TGTGCCTGGAGTGTAGGTGGGGGCTACGAGCAGTACTTC. Protein sequence: CAWSVGGGYEQYF.

This clone showed up just a few times. The rearrangement joins TRBV4-2 to TRBJ2-7; 8 bases are a match to TRBD1. Looked up from germline, CDR1 is LGHNA and CDR2 is YNFKEQ. The trim removed 1 base at V and 2 bases at J, leaving 10 bases unmatched. The CDR3 spans 17 residues. CDR3 sequence reads: CASSQVGTGPGAYEQYF. In DNA form, the CDR3 reads TGTGCCAGCAGCCAAGTCGGGACAGGCCCCGGGGCCTACGAGCAGTACTTC.

The sample holds one count of this clone. This chain joins TRBV5-1 and TRBJ1-5; possible D gene TRBD1, 5 bases. The V and J ends lost 0 bases and 2 bases respectively, with 12 bases between them. The CDR3 is made up of 16 amino acids. The germline V gene encodes CDR1 SGHRS and CDR2 YFSETQ. The CDR3 coding sequence is TGCGCCAGCAGCTTGGGAACGGGACTAGGCAATCAGCCCCAGCATTTT. Residues: CASSLGTGLGNQPQHF.

The CDR3 protein is CAWSVVTGGGNQPQHF. The DNA for the CDR3 is TGTGCCTGGAGTGTCGTCACAGGTGGCGGCAATCAGCCCCAGCATTTT. The J gene is TRBJ1-5, the V gene TRBV30; D perhaps matches TRBD1 (5 bases). The V end was cut by 0 bases, the J end by 2 bases, with 14 bases between. Germline V gene lookup returns CDR1 GTSNPN and CDR2 SVGIG (reference sequence). CDR3 length equals 16 residues. The full variable domain, rest sourced from reference TRBV30 and TRBJ1-5, is SQTIHQWPATLVQPVGSPLSLECTVEGTSNPNLYWYRQAAGRGLQLLFYSVGIGQISSEVPQNLSASRPQDRQFILSSKKLLLSDSGFYLCAWSVVTGGGNQPQHFGDGTRLSIL.